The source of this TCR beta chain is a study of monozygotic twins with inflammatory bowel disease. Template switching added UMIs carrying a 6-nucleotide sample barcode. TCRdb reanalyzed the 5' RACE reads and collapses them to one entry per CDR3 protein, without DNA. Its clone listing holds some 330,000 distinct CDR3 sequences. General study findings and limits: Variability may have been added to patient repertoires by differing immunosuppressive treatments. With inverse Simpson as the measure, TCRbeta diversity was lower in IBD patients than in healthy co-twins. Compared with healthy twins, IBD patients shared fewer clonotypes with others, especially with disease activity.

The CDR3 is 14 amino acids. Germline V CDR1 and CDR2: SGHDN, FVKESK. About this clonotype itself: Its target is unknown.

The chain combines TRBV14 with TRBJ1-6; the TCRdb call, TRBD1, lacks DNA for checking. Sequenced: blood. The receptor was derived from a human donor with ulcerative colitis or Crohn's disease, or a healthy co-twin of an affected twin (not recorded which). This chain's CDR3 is CARQGQGTNSPLHF.